This T cell receptor beta chain was recorded in a study of shared clonotypes between healthy human individuals. The CDR3 runs 14 residues. J was trimmed by 6 bases and V by 3 bases; bases with no gene match: 4. Germline CDR1 MDHEN, CDR2 SYDVKM. Sequencing was performed with immunoSEQ multiplex PCR; in TCRdb, only in-frame clones are kept and a portion is missing. The repertoire includes around 2.1 million clones, around 93% of them detected once, and 1.5% to 2% sits in the top ten. CD8 cells classed as naive were CD45RO-negative and positively selected for CCR7, excluding terminally differentiated effector memory CD45RA+ cells.

V usage is TRBV28 and J usage is TRBJ1-5; TRBD1 matches at 8 bases. The sequence was collected from a man aged 18-30 years in good health. Some clones in this sample may be carry-over from other donors' samples. The sample consisted of naive CD8+ T cells from PBMCs. CDR3: CASSFRGLIQPQHF. In nucleotides, the CDR3 is TGTGCCAGCAGTTTCAGGGGGCTAATTCAGCCCCAGCATTTT.